Presented here are 29 T cell receptor beta chains from one specimen sequenced in a study of T-cell reconstitution after alpha-beta-depleted transplantation in children. This sample's TCRbeta library carried unique molecular identifier barcodes. TCRdb recomputed calls from the PCR reads with MiXCR, one row per CDR3 protein. The sample gives about 300,000 distinct CDR3 sequences, roughly 7.8% of which show up once; approximately 9.1% is in the top ten. No antigen has been assigned to these receptors. Study outcomes and limitations: From newly produced T cells came most of the T-cell counts and diversity one year after transplant.

The source material was peripheral blood, sampled 360 days after TCRalphabeta/CD19-depleted stem cell transplant. The receptors were sampled from a female patient younger than 10 who had a stem cell transplant for Fanconi anemia, so the T cells may come from the graft donor.

The chain links TRBV21-1 to TRBJ2-4; TRBD1, the table's D call, lacks a check against the DNA. TRBV21-1 is marked as a pseudogene. The CDR3 contains 18 residues. This CDR3 is CASSNSKTKTGLKNIQYF. For the CDR3, the DNA is TGTGCCAGCAGCAACTCTAAGACGAAGACAGGATTAAAGAACATTCAGTACTTC.

This clonotype was observed at least ten times. This sequence joins TRBV25-1 and TRBJ1-4; weak D call: TRBD1 (5 bases). The CDR3 has 16 amino acids. The germline V and J ends were trimmed by 5 bases and 0 bases, with 13 bases remaining between them. Germline V gene lookup returns CDR1 MGHDK and CDR2 SYGVNS. The CDR3 region is CASSTRGVATNEKLFF. CDR3 in DNA: TGTGCCAGCAGTACCCGGGGGGTTGCAACTAATGAAAAACTGTTTTTT. The complete variable domain, with remaining parts taken from reference TRBV25-1 and TRBJ1-4, reads EADIYQTPRYLVIGTGKKITLECSQTMGHDKMYWYQQDPGMELHLIHYSYGVNSTEKGDLSSESTVSRIRTEHFPLTLESARPSHTSQYLCASSTRGVATNEKLFFGSGTQLSVL.

Comment on this clonotype: One end of the junction does not line up with germline, which may come from a read error. V gene TRBV28 combines with J gene TRBJ1-3; D perhaps matches TRBD1 (6 bases). The V gene's germline CDR1 is MDHEN and CDR2 SYDVKM. The CDR3 spans 16 residues. DNA for the CDR3: TGTGCCAGCAGTAAATGGGACACCCGCTCTGAAAACACCATATATTTT. This translates into CASSKWDTRSENTIYF. Combining the CDR3 with reference TRBV28 and TRBJ1-3 gives the whole variable domain DVKVTQSSRYLVKRTGEKVFLECVQDMDHENMFWYRQDPGLGLRLIYFSYDVKMKEKGDIPEGYSVSREKKERFSLILESASTNQTSMYLCASSKWDTRSENTIYFGEGSWLTVV.

The V gene is TRBV14, the J gene TRBJ2-2, with a possible D match to TRBD2 (6 bases). Germline V lookup: CDR1 SGHDN, CDR2 FVKESK. V dropped 4 bases and J dropped 0 bases, with 9 bases sitting between them. The CDR3 totals 15 residues. CDR3 region: CASSPQRANTGELFF. The DNA of the CDR3 is TGTGCCAGCAGCCCCCAGCGGGCGAACACCGGGGAGCTGTTTTTT.

CDR3 amino acids: CASSLALAGLNEQFF. Here the CDR3 DNA reads TGCGCCAGCAGCTTGGCACTAGCGGGGCTCAATGAGCAGTTCTTC. J is TRBJ2-1 and V is TRBV5-1; 10 bases fit TRBD2. This CDR3 is 15 amino acids long. From germline, CDR1 is SGHRS and CDR2 YFSETQ. V was clipped by 0 bases and J by 6 bases; unmatched bases: 3.

The chain joins TRBV11-3 to TRBJ2-2; 7 bases align to TRBD1. CDR3 length: 15 residues. Unmatched junction bases numbered 6, after V lost 4 bases and J lost 4 bases. Germline assignment: CDR1 SGHNT and CDR2 YENEEA. CDR3 region: CASSSGQAITGELFF. The CDR3 coding sequence is TGTGCCAGCAGCTCCGGACAGGCCATCACCGGGGAGCTGTTTTTT. Using reference TRBV11-3 and TRBJ2-2 for the parts outside the CDR3, the full variable domain is EAGVVQSPRYKIIEKKQPVAFWCNPISGHNTLYWYLQNLGQGPELLIRYENEEAVDDSQLPKDRFSAERLKGVDSTLKIQPAELGDSAVYLCASSSGQAITGELFFGEGSRLTVL.

This clonotype has a handful of counts. CDR3 protein: CASGTGTGFLEQYV. The DNA of the CDR3 is TGTGCCAGCGGAACCGGGACAGGTTTCCTCGAGCAGTACGTC. The chain combines TRBV28 with TRBJ2-7; the match to TRBD1 covers 8 bases. CDR1 MDHEN and CDR2 SYDVKM come from the germline V gene. The CDR3 has 14 residues. Trimming removed 8 bases from V and 6 bases from J; junction bases left unmatched: 12.

This clonotype has a count of ten or more. Written as DNA, the CDR3 is TGCAGCGCCGAGGGACTAGCGTACGAGCAGTACTTC. Translating it yields CSAEGLAYEQYF. The J gene is TRBJ2-7, the V gene TRBV29-1, with 10 bases aligning to TRBD2. V gave up 7 bases and J gave up 4 bases; unmatched junction bases: 4. This CDR3 is built from 12 residues. Germline V gene data show CDR1 as SQVTM and CDR2 as ANQGSEA.

V is TRBV6-2 or TRBV6-3 and J is TRBJ2-3; 13 positions agree with TRBD2. Germline V gene data show CDR1 as MNHEY and CDR2 as SVGEGT. This CDR3 has 19 residues. V lost 5 bases and J lost 0; bases outside the gene matches: 11. DNA for the CDR3: TGTGCCAGCAGTCGCCCCGGGACTAGCGGGGACCCTAGCACAGATACGCAGTATTTT. This sequence encodes CASSRPGTSGDPSTDTQYF.

The sample holds many counts of this clonotype. The chain has TRBV15 and TRBJ1-1, with 7 bases fitting TRBD1. In germline, CDR1 is LNHNV, CDR2 YYDKDF (reference sequence). The CDR3 loop spans 13 amino acids. The V and J ends lost 5 bases and 3 bases, in that order; junction bases with no gene match: 3. CDR3 DNA sequence: TGTGCCACCAGCCCTCAGGGGGACACTGAAGCTTTCTTT. Its translation is CATSPQGDTEAFF.

The DNA for the CDR3 is TGTGCCAGCATTACCGGGACAGGGAGGATTTTCTCCTACGAGCAGTACTTC. It yields the protein CASITGTGRIFSYEQYF. The chain links TRBV6-5 to TRBJ2-7; 9 bases line up with TRBD1. The CDR3 is 17 amino acids. Germline lookup yields CDR1 MNHEY and CDR2 SVGAGI. V trimming: 7 bases; J trimming: 0 bases; junction bases outside the gene matches: 13.

This clonotype was found many times. J is TRBJ2-3 and V is TRBV7-2; D is undetermined. The CDR3 spans 18 residues. With 1 base removed from V and 1 base from J, the gap between germline ends came to 18 bases. Germline V lookup: CDR1 SGHTA, CDR2 FQGNSA. The CDR3 DNA reads TGTGCCAGCAGCTTAGGGCGCCGGAGTTTTTTACGCACAGATACGCAGTATTTT. Protein: CASSLGRRSFLRTDTQYF.

This chain links TRBV11-3 with TRBJ2-3, with D tentatively TRBD2 (5 bases). Trimming took 1 base from V and 4 from J, leaving 12 bases between them. Germline CDR1 and CDR2: SGHNT and YENEEA. This CDR3 region has 15 residues. As DNA, the CDR3 is TGTGCCAGCAGCTTAGGAACTAGTGCGCCAGATACGCAGTATTTT. It encodes CASSLGTSAPDTQYF.

This clonotype was recorded a few times. The rearrangement uses TRBV28 and TRBJ2-4, with 7 bases fitting TRBD1. CDR1 and CDR2 from the germline V gene are MDHEN and SYDVKM. This CDR3 has 14 residues. V dropped 2 bases and J dropped 6; count of bases not matched to a gene: 4. This CDR3 is CASSLQGGVNIQYF. CDR3 nucleotide sequence: TGTGCCAGCAGTTTACAAGGGGGCGTAAACATTCAGTACTTC.

The chain carries TRBV13 and TRBJ1-4, with 8 bases aligning to TRBD1. J lost 4 bases, V lost 5 bases, and 9 bases had no gene match. Germline CDR1 PRHDT, CDR2 FYEKMQ (reference sequence). The CDR3 has 16 amino acids. CDR3 bases: TGTGCCAGCAGCCCGTCCAGGGGGCATAATAATGAAAAACTGTTTTTT. Translating gives CASSPSRGHNNEKLFF.

The sample holds many counts of this clonotype. The rearrangement links TRBV12-3 or TRBV12-4 to TRBJ1-3; 7 nucleotides align to TRBD1. CDR3 length equals 14 residues. V lost 5 bases to trimming and J lost 0 bases; unmatched junction nucleotides: 1. CDR3 sequence: CASSRDSSGNTIYF. The CDR3 coding sequence is TGTGCCAGCAGTCGGGACAGCTCTGGAAACACCATATATTTT.

The table lists this clonotype with a few counts. Because it lacks the conserved phenylalanine or tryptophan at the end, this CDR3 is likely a read error. The DNA is left out, because the CDR3 cannot be placed on it with certainty; the CDR3 is given as TCRdb lists it. This chain uses TRBV19 with TRBJ1-1; TRBD1 is the table's D call, not checked against the DNA. Germline assignment: CDR1 LNHDA and CDR2 SQIVND (reference sequence). The CDR3 contains 13 residues when both ends are counted. The CDR3 reads CASSEPGQVSGEL.

This clonotype was seen many times. The chain combines TRBV12-3 or TRBV12-4 with TRBJ2-3; 7 nucleotides match TRBD1. CDR3 length equals 17 residues. V gave up 2 bases and J gave up 3 bases; unmatched junction bases: 11. CDR3 coding DNA: TGTGCCAGCAGTTTAAGCAGGCCTCACAGGGGTACAGATACGCAGTATTTT. Its translation: CASSLSRPHRGTDTQYF.

V is TRBV5-6 and J is TRBJ1-1; D call uncertain. The CDR3 is 14 residues long. Germline CDR1 SGHDT, CDR2 YYEEEE. V was trimmed by 0 bases and J by 1 base, leaving 7 bases between them. CDR3 region: CASSLETTNTEAFF. The CDR3 DNA follows: TGTGCCAGCAGCTTGGAAACAACGAACACTGAAGCTTTCTTT.

The chain joins TRBV4-1 to TRBJ2-1; 8 nucleotides line up with TRBD2. The CDR3 totals 15 residues. The V gene's germline CDR1 is MGHRA and CDR2 YSYEKL. The J segment lost 7 bases and the V segment lost 2 bases, leaving 7 bases of the junction unmatched. CDR3 amino acids: CASSQSGTSMNEQFF. In nucleotides, the CDR3 is TGCGCCAGCAGCCAATCCGGGACTAGTATGAATGAGCAGTTCTTC.

This clonotype was detected ten times or more. The V call is TRBV6-1, the J call TRBJ1-1, with D unclear. Germline CDR1 and CDR2: MNHNS and SASEGT. Trimming took off 1 base at V and 8 bases at J, with 14 bases between the two ends. The CDR3 runs 14 residues. In DNA, the CDR3 is TGTGCCAGCAGTGAAGTTCCCAACGGTCAAGAAGCTTTCTTT. It codes for CASSEVPNGQEAFF.

This clonotype has at least ten counts. V gene TRBV5-1 combines with J gene TRBJ1-5; D call uncertain. CDR3 size: 13 residues. Trimming removed 3 bases at V and 5 bases at J, with 9 bases between. Germline-derived CDR1 and CDR2 are SGHRS and YFSETQ. As DNA, the CDR3 is TGCGCCAGCAGCTACCGGGGAGATCAGCCCCAGCATTTT. As protein: CASSYRGDQPQHF.

This clonotype was recorded many times. J is TRBJ1-4 and V is TRBV20-1, with D hard to call. V was cut by 5 bases and J by 4 bases, with 5 bases left in between. The CDR3 runs 11 residues. The germline V gene encodes CDR1 DFQATT and CDR2 SNEGSKA (reference sequence). The CDR3 nucleotides are TGCAGTGCTGGATATAATGAAAAACTGTTTTTT. Translated, it gives CSAGYNEKLFF.

The rearrangement uses TRBV28 and TRBJ1-2; 10 bases line up with TRBD1. The CDR3 has 14 amino acids. Germline-derived CDR1 and CDR2 are MDHEN and SYDVKM. The junction had 6 bases not matched to a gene; V was cut back by 3 bases and J by 8 bases. CDR3 amino acids: CASSFGTGERGYTF. In DNA, the CDR3 is TGTGCCAGCAGTTTTGGGACAGGGGAACGCGGCTACACCTTC.

A note on this clonotype: A read error may be the cause here, since a much bigger clone is one base away. Here the CDR3 omits its conserved ending phenylalanine or tryptophan, so a read error is the likely source. The chain couples TRBV4-1 to TRBJ2-1; D possibly corresponds to TRBD1 (5 bases). This CDR3 has 16 amino acids. Trimming pared 0 bases from V and 4 bases from J, leaving 13 bases between. Germline assignment: CDR1 MGHRA and CDR2 YSYEKL. The CDR3 is CASSQDRGGTYNEQFV. The CDR3 DNA reads as TGCGCCAGCAGCCAAGATAGGGGCGGTACATACAATGAGCAGTTCGTC.

V and J are TRBV24-1 and TRBJ2-2; 7 positions agree with TRBD2. In germline, CDR1 is KGHDR, CDR2 SFDVKD. CDR3 length: 16 amino acids. The junction had 6 bases not matched to a gene; V was cut back by 0 bases and J by 6 bases. The CDR3 coding sequence is TGTGCCACCAGTGATTTGCGTAGGGGAGGGGCCGGGGAGCTGTTTTTT. Protein sequence: CATSDLRRGGAGELFF.

This clonotype was counted a single time. The chain recombines TRBV28 with TRBJ1-4, with D possibly being TRBD1 (5 bases). In germline, CDR1 is MDHEN, CDR2 SYDVKM. The CDR3 runs to 10 residues. V was trimmed by 2 bases and J by 15 bases, leaving 7 bases between them. CDR3 residues: CASSLQGLFF. CDR3 DNA: TGTGCCAGCAGTTTACAGGGATTGTTTTTT.

This clonotype was seen repeatedly, ten times or more. V gene TRBV27 combines with J gene TRBJ2-3; D call uncertain. Germline loops: CDR1 MNHEY, CDR2 SMNVEV (reference sequence). This CDR3 is built from 14 residues. Trimming took off 7 bases at V and 3 bases at J, with 14 bases between the two ends. The CDR3 loop reads CASISRSETDTQYF. The CDR3 coding sequence is TGTGCCAGCATTTCGCGAAGCGAGACAGATACGCAGTATTTT.

This clonotype was seen ten or more times. V and J are TRBV27 and TRBJ2-5, with 7 bases aligning to TRBD1. This CDR3 is built from 14 residues. With V trimmed by 3 bases and J by 5 bases, 6 bases remained unmatched. The germline V gene has CDR1 MNHEY and CDR2 SMNVEV (reference sequence). The CDR3 sequence is CASSFLGQAETQYF. CDR3 sequence (DNA): TGTGCCAGCAGTTTCCTCGGACAGGCGGAGACCCAGTACTTC.